This TCR beta chain derives from a study of technical replicates of blood from a handful of donors. The CDR3 length is 16 residues. The germline CDR1 and CDR2 sequences are MNHEY and SMNVEV (reference sequence). The V and J ends lost 5 bases and 1 base, in that order; junction bases with no gene match: 7. Assay used: immunoSEQ multiplex PCR; TCRdb lists only in-frame clones, some missing. The sample lists tens of thousands of clones; about 91% were seen once. Input material: T cells isolated from PBMCs. The source is a human donor in good health. Some clones in this sample may be carry-over from other donors' samples. The genes are TRBV27 and TRBJ1-5; the match to TRBD1 covers 8 bases. As DNA, the CDR3 is TGTGCCAGCAGTACACTAGACAGGGGAAGCAATCAGCCCCAGCATTTT. It specifies CASSTLDRGSNQPQHF.